Listed below are T cell receptor beta chains from one sample, sequenced in a study of T cell responses to AZD1222 COVID-19 vaccine. Clones were read by immunoSEQ multiplex PCR, and TCRdb kept only the in-frame ones, dropping some. The data show roughly 81,000 clones, around 90% seen once. The sample here was peripheral blood, taken on day 0 of AZD1222 vaccination. The receptor set was obtained from an adult in good health. Each CDR3 is given with its conserved first and last residue. The D gene is left open where the match is weak.

v_gene: TRBV28
j_gene: TRBJ2-7
d_gene: -
CDR3nt: TGTGCCAGCAGTTTATATCCGGGAAAAACCTACGAGCAGTACTTC
CDR3aa: CASSLYPGKTYEQYF

v_gene: TRBV12-3/TRBV12-4
j_gene: TRBJ1-2
d_gene: -
CDR3nt: TGTGCCAGCAGTTTTAGGGCAAACTATGGCTACACCTTC
CDR3aa: CASSFRANYGYTF

v_gene: TRBV18
j_gene: TRBJ1-1
d_gene: -
CDR3nt: TGTGCCAGCTCACCTTCGACAGACCTGAACACTGAAGCTTTCTTT
CDR3aa: CASSPSTDLNTEAFF

v_gene: TRBV6-6
j_gene: TRBJ1-2
d_gene: -
CDR3nt: TGTGCCAGCATTCTGGAGCAGCGCGCTGGCTACACCTTC
CDR3aa: CASILEQRAGYTF

v_gene: TRBV5-8
j_gene: TRBJ2-6
d_gene: -
CDR3nt: TGTGCCAGCAGCTGGACGGGAGCTGGGGCCAACGTCCTGACTTTC
CDR3aa: CASSWTGAGANVLTF

v_gene: TRBV11-1
j_gene: TRBJ2-1
d_gene: TRBD2
CDR3nt: TGTGCCAGCAGCTCGAGACTAGCGAGTGAGCAGTTCTTC
CDR3aa: CASSSRLASEQFF

v_gene: TRBV24-1
j_gene: TRBJ1-2
d_gene: -
CDR3nt: TGTGCCACCAGTGAGCTGACGGGCGCGGGCTACACCTTC
CDR3aa: CATSELTGAGYTF

v_gene: TRBV19
j_gene: TRBJ1-1
d_gene: -
CDR3nt: TGTGCCAGCCTCTGGGGGGAAGGGAGGACTGAAGCTTTCTTT
CDR3aa: CASLWGEGRTEAFF

v_gene: TRBV24-1
j_gene: TRBJ2-3
d_gene: -
CDR3nt: TGTGCCACCAGTGATTACTCTTCGTGGAGCACAGATACGCAGTATTTT
CDR3aa: CATSDYSSWSTDTQYF

v_gene: TRBV7-2
j_gene: TRBJ2-1
d_gene: TRBD2
CDR3nt: TGTGCCAGCAGCCCAGCGGGAGCTTCCTACAATGAGCAGTTCTTC
CDR3aa: CASSPAGASYNEQFF

v_gene: TRBV11-3
j_gene: TRBJ1-5
d_gene: -
CDR3nt: TGTGCCAGCAGCCCCGTCCAGGTCGTCCATGGCAATCAGCCCCAGCATTTT
CDR3aa: CASSPVQVVHGNQPQHF

v_gene: TRBV5-5
j_gene: TRBJ2-1
d_gene: -
CDR3nt: TGTGCCAGCAGTTTAAGCCATGAGCAGTTCTTC
CDR3aa: CASSLSHEQFF

v_gene: TRBV27
j_gene: TRBJ1-2
d_gene: -
CDR3nt: TGTGCCAGCAGTGAGATTGGGCCGGCTCGGAAAGGCTACACCTTC
CDR3aa: CASSEIGPARKGYTF

v_gene: TRBV27
j_gene: TRBJ1-6
d_gene: TRBD1
CDR3nt: TGTGCCAGCCGACCGACAGGGGTGGTTAATTCACCCCTCCACTTT
CDR3aa: CASRPTGVVNSPLHF

v_gene: TRBV4-1
j_gene: TRBJ1-2
d_gene: -
CDR3nt: TGCGCCAGCAGCCAACTTGGGACGGACTATGGCTACACCTTC
CDR3aa: CASSQLGTDYGYTF